The next 9 T cell receptor beta chains were all read from a single sample in a study of technical replicates of blood from several donors. This table comes from immunoSEQ multiplex PCR, and its TCRdb copy is limited to in-frame clones, with some not included. The data hold 60,000 to 85,000 clones, with roughly 96% observed a single time. The sequencing sample was made of T cells isolated from PBMCs. The receptors here all came from a human donor in good health.

The chain combines TRBV5-1 with TRBJ2-3; 11 bases are a match to TRBD2. CDR1 SGHRS and CDR2 YFSETQ come from the germline V gene. Trimming removed 2 bases from V and 0 bases from J; junction bases left unmatched: 8. The CDR3 length is 18 residues. CDR3 sequence (DNA): TGCGCCAGCAGCTTAGATAGCGGGAGGGCTGAGAGCACAGATACGCAGTATTTT. It translates to CASSLDSGRAESTDTQYF.

V usage is TRBV19 and J usage is TRBJ2-5, with 7 positions matching TRBD2. Unmatched junction bases numbered 8, after V lost 6 bases and J lost 4 bases. CDR1 is LNHDA and CDR2 is SQIVND in the germline V gene (reference sequence). CDR3 size: 14 residues. CDR3 bases: TGTGCCAGTAGATCACCCGGGGAGGGAGAGACCCAGTACTTC. This codes for CASRSPGEGETQYF.

The rearrangement uses TRBV15 and TRBJ2-7; D remains unclear. Germline V lookup: CDR1 LNHNV, CDR2 YYDKDF (reference sequence). V gave up 0 bases and J gave up 5 bases, with 8 bases separating them. The CDR3 is made up of 13 amino acids. The CDR3 spells CATSRDGSHEQYF. The CDR3, as DNA: TGTGCCACCAGCAGAGATGGTAGCCACGAGCAGTACTTC.

The rearrangement links TRBV5-1 to TRBJ2-7; D uncertain. The CDR3 has 13 residues. Germline CDR1 SGHRS, CDR2 YFSETQ. The germline V and J ends were trimmed by 1 base and 0 bases, with 5 bases remaining between them. The CDR3 nucleotides are TGCGCCAGCAGCTTGCAGGCCTCCTACGAGCAGTACTTC. The encoded protein is CASSLQASYEQYF.

The chain couples TRBV25-1 to TRBJ2-5, with 11 bases matching TRBD2. Germline CDR1 is MGHDK and CDR2 is SYGVNS. CDR3 length: 13 amino acids. J lost 7 bases, V lost 6 bases, and 4 bases had no gene match. The chain's CDR3 is CASRTSGEGTQYF. DNA for the CDR3: TGTGCCAGCAGGACTAGCGGGGAGGGGACCCAGTACTTC.

This sequence joins TRBV5-1 and TRBJ2-2; TRBD2 aligns across 13 bases. With 4 bases clipped from V and 2 bases from J, the junction kept 5 bases outside the gene matches. The CDR3 is made up of 17 amino acids. Per the germline V gene, CDR1 is SGHRS and CDR2 is YFSETQ. The CDR3 DNA sequence: TGCGCCAGCAGCGGCGGGACTAGCGGGGATAACACCGGGGAGCTGTTTTTT. As protein: CASSGGTSGDNTGELFF.

This sequence joins TRBV5-6 and TRBJ1-5, with 9 bases that match TRBD1. V gave up 4 bases and J gave up 5 bases; unmatched junction bases: 4. CDR1 is SGHDT, CDR2 YYEEEE, per germline. This CDR3 is 14 amino acids long. CDR3: CASSQRTGDQPQHF. In nucleotides, the CDR3 is TGTGCCAGCAGCCAGAGGACAGGGGATCAGCCCCAGCATTTT.

This clone has only one observation. The chain has TRBV11-2 and TRBJ2-7, with TRBD2 matching 8 bases. V shed 1 base and J 5 bases; nucleotides not matched to a gene: 7. This CDR3 is built from 15 residues. Germline CDR1 and CDR2: SGHAT and FQNNGV. DNA for the CDR3: TGTGCCAGCAGCTTAGTTCGCGGGAGGAACCACGAGCAGTACTTC. It encodes CASSLVRGRNHEQYF.

The genes are TRBV4-1 and TRBJ1-2; 10 nucleotides match TRBD1. V was clipped by 1 base and J by 4 bases; unmatched bases: 3. Germline values: CDR1 MGHRA, CDR2 YSYEKL. The CDR3 is 15 residues long. The CDR3 spells CASSQGTGGGYGYTF. The CDR3 coding sequence is TGCGCCAGCAGCCAAGGGACAGGGGGTGGCTATGGCTACACCTTC.